The clone carrying this T cell receptor (beta chain) was found once. Antigen: not known. This record comes from a study of cytomegalovirus exposure and HLA in healthy donors. Turning to the study itself: Among 398 genotyped donors, about 85% fell in the Caucasian-associated ancestry cluster. General observations from the study: Segments of the TCR beta V type were, in most cases, productive about 90% or about 30% of the time in an earlier analysis. Likely technical artifact: a cluster of highly shared sequence variants.

Primers included in the PCR were 60 Vbeta and 13 Jbeta primers. The data were produced by immunoSEQ multiplex PCR, yet TCRdb's version contains in-frame clones alone and is incomplete. The sample holds about 120,000 clones; 76% are singletons and the top ten take 13%. Sequenced input: PBMCs. This TCR was sampled from a man younger than 45 in good health and CMV-seropositive.

The CDR3 coding sequence is TGTGCCAGCTCGACCCTTGGGCGTCAAAACACTGAAGCTTTCTTT. This sequence encodes CASSTLGRQNTEAFF. V is TRBV7-9 and J is TRBJ1-1, with no clear D. This CDR3 contains 15 residues. With 8 bases removed from V and 2 bases from J, the gap between germline ends came to 18 bases. Germline assignment: CDR1 SEHNR and CDR2 FQNEAQ (reference sequence).